This T cell receptor beta chain was identified in a study of molecular identifiers for immune sequencing clone quantification. Sorting selected naive CD8 T cells with a CD8+CD4-CCR7+CD45RA+ phenotype. This clonotype was counted between two and nine times. No antigen is known for it. Points from the study as a whole: Identical barcode-sharing TCR molecules could lead to underestimated sizes for highly expanded clones.

The CDR3 totals 14 residues. The trim removed 5 bases at V and 2 bases at J, leaving 4 bases unmatched. CDR1 and CDR2 (germline): SEHNR, FQNEAQ (reference sequence). Libraries of bulk TCR were made by previously described methods (with listed TCR primers). TCRdb used MiXCR to reprocess the PCR reads, holding one entry per CDR3 protein. The data contain about 630,000 distinct CDR3 sequences, approximately 24% of them singletons. The specimen sequenced was naive CD8+ T cells from blood, with Jurkat cell RNA spiked in. The sample's subset: FACS-sorted CD8+CD4-CCR7+CD45RA+ naive T cells. The TCR comes from a human donor in good health. Some libraries in this study had Jurkat cell RNA spiked in. This chain joins TRBV7-9 and TRBJ2-7, with 9 bases lining up with TRBD1. CDR3 sequence (DNA): TGTGCCAGCAGCGCCCGGGACAGGGCCTACGAGCAGTACTTC. This sequence encodes CASSARDRAYEQYF.